This entry concerns a single T cell receptor beta chain. This clone turned up a few times. Its antigen has not been determined. Qualities for individual bases were not recorded, and no much larger clone is one base off. Patients with a history of autoimmune disease or receiving systemic immunosuppression were excluded from the trial. Peripheral blood for TCR sequencing was drawn from every dose cohort at baseline, at cycle 4 day 1 and at cycle 7 day 1. The samples were taken from a phase I, first-in-human, multicenter, open-label dose-escalation trial of ivuxolimab. Adults with locally advanced or metastatic melanoma, renal cell carcinoma, hepatocellular carcinoma or head and neck squamous cell carcinoma were enrolled in the trial. Before TCR sequencing, CD4+ and CD8+ T cells were separately sorted from peripheral blood. For sequencing of the TCRbeta CDR3 region, genomic DNA was extracted from the sorted cells. The immunoSEQ Assay was used for sequencing of TCRbeta CDR3 regions. TCRdb provides this immuneACCESS table in a form limited to in-frame rearrangements. Some clones are lacking; in checked studies, under half of them reflect an unresolved V gene, and why the rest are absent is not known. Within this sample are around 50,000 clones, with around 77% of them counted one time only. The top ten clonotypes cover approximately 2.6% of the sample.

The CDR3 measures 18 amino acids from cysteine to phenylalanine. Only the CDR3 portion is preserved as DNA: 54 bases, with reading frame beginning at the first base. Germline trimming amounts to 1 base on V and 4 bases on J, with 11 as the count of junction bases outside the gene matches. The germline V gene provides CDR1 SGHDN and CDR2 FVKESK. The data were obtained in a study of OX40 agonist ivuxolimab in advanced cancers. For the wider study: The costimulatory receptor OX40 (CD134) was targeted by ivuxolimab, a fully human IgG2 agonistic monoclonal antibody. The point of sequencing TCRbeta in the periphery was to test whether ivuxolimab changed TCR sequence diversity and drove clonal T-cell expansion. Intravenous ivuxolimab was administered to patients every 2 weeks at six dose levels: 0.01, 0.1, 0.3, 1.5, 3 and 10 mg/kg. The paper describes the monotherapy dose-escalation part (N of about 54 patients) of the phase I trial of ivuxolimab. In the dose-escalation cohort, about four fifths of patients were male, and the mean age was roughly 56 years with a range of roughly 20 to 79. Prior anti-PD-1, anti-PD-L1 or anti-CTLA-4 therapy was permitted, and checkpoint inhibitors had been received by roughly 42% of dose-escalation patients. Partial responses occurred in three dose-escalation patients, of whom one had hepatocellular carcinoma and two had cutaneous melanoma. Among the approximately 54 dose-escalation patients, approximately 20 had hepatocellular carcinoma, 15 or so melanoma, 9 renal cell carcinoma and 9 head and neck cancer.

Findings and caveats that apply to the study as a whole: Low levels of normalized T-cell clonal expansion were also seen in some patients who did not respond. After ivuxolimab, CD8+ T cells had more expanded clones than CD4+ T cells on average. In the 0.1-3.0 mg/kg groups, partial responders were among the patients with the lowest normalized peripheral clonal expansion, particularly in CD8+ T cells. At doses of 0.1 to 3.0 mg/kg, clonal expansion of both CD4+ and CD8+ T cells in blood was seen between baseline and week 6. Which antigens the clonally expanded peripheral T cells were specific for was not determined.

The sequencing here drew on CD4+ or CD8+ T cells sorted from blood, taken in a trial of the OX40 agonist ivuxolimab. The receptor comes from an adult with an advanced solid tumor such as melanoma, head and neck, liver or kidney cancer. The chain couples TRBV14 to TRBJ2-4, with 9 middle bases fitting TRBD1. The CDR3 reads as follows: CASSQVHPGQGKKNIQYF. The DNA reads TGTGCCAGCAGCCAAGTTCACCCGGGACAGGGAAAAAAAAACATTCAGTACTTC.